These T cell receptor beta chains were read from a single sample in a study of blood T cell repertoires in COVID-19. The method was immunoSEQ multiplex PCR; TCRdb's version includes in-frame clones alone and lacks a portion of them. The sample has roughly 76,000 clones, around 89% seen once. Source material: peripheral blood. These receptors were taken from a man aged 70 or older with active or convalescent COVID-19. CDR3s include the opening cysteine and the closing phenylalanine or tryptophan. Each record gives: D gene, J gene, clone size, V gene, CDR3 length, CDR3 DNA, CDR3 protein. The D gene is left open where the match is weak. The size entry is marked missing in some rows and otherwise reads once, few, many or a size class.

d_gene: .; j_gene: TRBJ1-2; abundance: .; v_gene: TRBV27; len: 13; CDR3nt: TGTGCCAGCAGTTTCAGGGAAAACTATGGCTACACCTTC; CDR3aa: CASSFRENYGYTF
d_gene: .; j_gene: TRBJ1-1; abundance: .; v_gene: TRBV12-3/TRBV12-4; len: 13; CDR3nt: TGTGCCAGCGGATCAGGGGTAGACACTGAAGCTTTCTTT; CDR3aa: CASGSGVDTEAFF
d_gene: .; j_gene: TRBJ2-3; abundance: .; v_gene: TRBV28; len: 16; CDR3nt: TGTGCCAGCAGTTTTCTAGGGCAGGGTGTCACAGATACGCAGTATTTT; CDR3aa: CASSFLGQGVTDTQYF
d_gene: .; j_gene: TRBJ1-1; abundance: .; v_gene: TRBV6-6; len: 13; CDR3nt: TGTGCCAGCAGACAGAGTTTGAACACTGAAGCTTTCTTT; CDR3aa: CASRQSLNTEAFF
d_gene: TRBD1; j_gene: TRBJ2-7; abundance: .; v_gene: TRBV30; len: 14; CDR3nt: TGTGCCTGGAGCCGCGGGACAGGGGGTAACGAGCAGTACTTC; CDR3aa: CAWSRGTGGNEQYF
d_gene: TRBD2; j_gene: TRBJ2-5; abundance: once; v_gene: TRBV4-1; len: 19; CDR3nt: TGCGCCAGCAGCTCCGGGTTCCCGGGGAGCGGGAGGTCCCAAGAGACCCAGTACTTC; CDR3aa: CASSSGFPGSGRSQETQYF
d_gene: .; j_gene: TRBJ2-1; abundance: once; v_gene: TRBV5-1; len: 13; CDR3nt: TGCGCCAGCAGCTTGCTTACAGACAATGAGCAGTTCTTC; CDR3aa: CASSLLTDNEQFF
d_gene: TRBD2; j_gene: TRBJ2-7; abundance: .; v_gene: TRBV7-2; len: 15; CDR3nt: TGTGCCAGCAGCTTAGTCAGTAGCGGGAGAGCCGAGCAGTACTTC; CDR3aa: CASSLVSSGRAEQYF
d_gene: .; j_gene: TRBJ2-1; abundance: .; v_gene: TRBV3-1/TRBV3-2; len: 12; CDR3nt: TGTGCCAGCATCTCTAGTGCCAATGAGCAGTTCTTC; CDR3aa: CASISSANEQFF
d_gene: .; j_gene: TRBJ1-6; abundance: once; v_gene: TRBV27; len: 12; CDR3nt: TGTGCCAGCAGTTTTAAGGGGTCACCCCTCCACTTT; CDR3aa: CASSFKGSPLHF
d_gene: .; j_gene: TRBJ1-1; abundance: .; v_gene: TRBV24-1; len: 16; CDR3nt: TGTGCCACCAGTGACGTCCTTCTTATATGGGCCACTGAAGCTTTCTTT; CDR3aa: CATSDVLLIWATEAFF
d_gene: TRBD1; j_gene: TRBJ1-6; abundance: .; v_gene: TRBV7-3; len: 14; CDR3nt: TGTGCCAGCAGCTTTACCGGGACAGTCAAACCCCTCCACTTT; CDR3aa: CASSFTGTVKPLHF
d_gene: TRBD1; j_gene: TRBJ2-2; abundance: .; v_gene: TRBV7-8; len: 16; CDR3nt: TGTGCCAGCAGCGCACAGGGGGATTGGTACACCGGGGAGCTGTTTTTT; CDR3aa: CASSAQGDWYTGELFF
d_gene: .; j_gene: TRBJ2-1; abundance: .; v_gene: TRBV7-3; len: 15; CDR3nt: TGTGCCAGCAGCTCTCGTGGCGGGATCATGAATGAGCAGTTCTTC; CDR3aa: CASSSRGGIMNEQFF
d_gene: TRBD1; j_gene: TRBJ1-2; abundance: .; v_gene: TRBV7-9; len: 13; CDR3nt: TGTGCCAGCAGGGAGGGACAGGACTATGGCTACACCTTC; CDR3aa: CASREGQDYGYTF
d_gene: TRBD1; j_gene: TRBJ1-2; abundance: once; v_gene: TRBV3-1/TRBV3-2; len: 16; CDR3nt: TGTGCCAGCAGCCAAGAATTGGTCGCGCAGGGGGCGGCCTACACCTTC; CDR3aa: CASSQELVAQGAAYTF
d_gene: .; j_gene: TRBJ1-4; abundance: .; v_gene: TRBV18; len: 16; CDR3nt: TGTGCCAGCTCACCCACCGATCCAGCAACTAATGAAAAACTGTTTTTT; CDR3aa: CASSPTDPATNEKLFF
d_gene: TRBD2; j_gene: TRBJ2-7; abundance: .; v_gene: TRBV7-9; len: 14; CDR3nt: TGTGCCAGCAGCTACGGGACTAGTCTTAAGGAGCAGTACTTC; CDR3aa: CASSYGTSLKEQYF
d_gene: .; j_gene: TRBJ2-7; abundance: .; v_gene: TRBV2; len: 12; CDR3nt: TGTGCCACCACGGGGTCGAATTACGAGCAGTACTTC; CDR3aa: CATTGSNYEQYF
d_gene: .; j_gene: TRBJ1-1; abundance: .; v_gene: TRBV6-6; len: 15; CDR3nt: TGTGCCAGCAGTTACTTGGGCGCAGGGAACACTGAAGCTTTCTTT; CDR3aa: CASSYLGAGNTEAFF
d_gene: .; j_gene: TRBJ2-3; abundance: once; v_gene: TRBV7-3; len: 17; CDR3nt: TGTGCCAGCAGCTTAGACAGGTCGTCGTACGGGGCAGATACGCAGTATTTT; CDR3aa: CASSLDRSSYGADTQYF
d_gene: .; j_gene: TRBJ1-1; abundance: .; v_gene: TRBV18; len: 13; CDR3nt: TGTGCCAGCTCACCTCCTTACTTGTCTGAAGCTTTCTTT; CDR3aa: CASSPPYLSEAFF
d_gene: TRBD1; j_gene: TRBJ1-2; abundance: .; v_gene: TRBV29-1; len: 14; CDR3nt: TGCAGCGTTACGGCGGACAGGGATAACTATGGCTACACCTTC; CDR3aa: CSVTADRDNYGYTF
d_gene: .; j_gene: TRBJ1-1; abundance: .; v_gene: TRBV24-1; len: 14; CDR3nt: TGTGCCACCAGTGATTCGTACGGGGGCACTGAAGCTTTCTTT; CDR3aa: CATSDSYGGTEAFF
d_gene: .; j_gene: TRBJ1-5; abundance: .; v_gene: TRBV2; len: 16; CDR3nt: TGTGCCAGCAGTGAAGCGAGGGCTGGGGGCAATCAGCCCCAGCATTTT; CDR3aa: CASSEARAGGNQPQHF
d_gene: .; j_gene: TRBJ1-3; abundance: .; v_gene: TRBV7-2; len: 12; CDR3nt: TGTGCCAGCAGCTTCGTTGGAAACACCATATATTTT; CDR3aa: CASSFVGNTIYF
d_gene: TRBD1; j_gene: TRBJ1-5; abundance: .; v_gene: TRBV2; len: 14; CDR3nt: TGTGCCAGCAGTGAGCAGGGGGGAAATCAGCCCCAGCATTTT; CDR3aa: CASSEQGGNQPQHF
d_gene: .; j_gene: TRBJ2-2; abundance: .; v_gene: TRBV18; len: 15; CDR3nt: TGTGCCAGCTCACCAACGGGGGATTCAACCGGGGAGCTGTTTTTT; CDR3aa: CASSPTGDSTGELFF
d_gene: TRBD2; j_gene: TRBJ2-1; abundance: .; v_gene: TRBV6-5; len: 15; CDR3nt: TGTGCCAGCACGACAGGGACTAGCGGGAGAGGTGAGCAGTTCTTC; CDR3aa: CASTTGTSGRGEQFF
d_gene: .; j_gene: TRBJ1-2; abundance: once; v_gene: TRBV27; len: 15; CDR3nt: TGTGCCAGCAGTCCCCGAACGACAGCCCCATGGGGCTACACCTTC; CDR3aa: CASSPRTTAPWGYTF
d_gene: .; j_gene: TRBJ2-1; abundance: .; v_gene: TRBV5-4; len: 14; CDR3nt: TGTGCCAGCAGGACGGAGTCGAGGGACAATGAGCAGTTCTTC; CDR3aa: CASRTESRDNEQFF
d_gene: TRBD2; j_gene: TRBJ2-7; abundance: .; v_gene: TRBV5-6; len: 14; CDR3nt: TGTGCCAGCAGGAGGGCGGGGGGTGAGTACGAGCAGTACTTC; CDR3aa: CASRRAGGEYEQYF
d_gene: .; j_gene: TRBJ1-2; abundance: .; v_gene: TRBV14; len: 15; CDR3nt: TGTGCCAGCAGCCAAAATTTTCAGGGGATGGCTGGCTACACCTTC; CDR3aa: CASSQNFQGMAGYTF
d_gene: .; j_gene: TRBJ1-2; abundance: .; v_gene: TRBV12-3/TRBV12-4; len: 11; CDR3nt: TGTGCCAGCAGTACTAGACAGGCTCAGACCTTC; CDR3aa: CASSTRQAQTF
d_gene: TRBD1; j_gene: TRBJ2-3; abundance: .; v_gene: TRBV19; len: 15; CDR3nt: TGTGCCAGTACCCGACAGGGAATCAGGGGAGATACGCAGTATTTT; CDR3aa: CASTRQGIRGDTQYF
d_gene: TRBD1; j_gene: TRBJ1-4; abundance: .; v_gene: TRBV2; len: 14; CDR3nt: TGTGCCAGCAGAGAGGGGACAGGGTCTGAAAAACTGTTTTTT; CDR3aa: CASREGTGSEKLFF
d_gene: TRBD1; j_gene: TRBJ1-1; abundance: .; v_gene: TRBV6-5; len: 14; CDR3nt: TGTGCCAGCAGGGGGACAGGGGGGTCTTATGAAGCTTTCTTT; CDR3aa: CASRGTGGSYEAFF